This T cell receptor (beta chain) is from a study of T cell responses to AZD1222 COVID-19 vaccine. The method was immunoSEQ multiplex PCR; TCRdb's version includes in-frame clones alone and lacks a portion of them. The repertoire holds some 130,000 clones, 80% to 90% seen once, with 15% to 20% in the top ten. This CDR3 is 14 amino acids long. Germline V gene lookup returns CDR1 SGDLS and CDR2 YYNGEE. V dropped 5 bases and J dropped 7; count of bases not matched to a gene: 9. Study-level results: Baseline serology detected seropositivity in only 5 or 6 AZD1222 recipients. Unmutated variant regions are reportedly targeted by nearly half of spike-specific TCRs. Repertoires were sampled only after the peak T cell response. Most donors were white British, females outnumbered males, and clonal diversity was possibly underestimated.

About this clone: The target antigen is unknown.

This sample comprised peripheral blood, obtained on day 0 of MenACWY control vaccination. This chain links TRBV9 with TRBJ2-1, with 7 nucleotides matching TRBD2. The receptor was derived from an adult in good health. CDR3 nucleotides: TGTGCCAGCAGTACCGGGACTAACTGGAATGAGCAGTTCTTC. Amino acid sequence: CASSTGTNWNEQFF.